One sample yielded the 12 T cell receptor beta chains listed below, sequenced in a study of T cells in Graves' hyperthyroidism and ophthalmopathy. RNA transcripts were the template for amplifying TCR beta CDR3 regions. With the HTBI primer set, the TCR CDR3 went through a first round of RT-PCR. TCRdb re-called the multiplex PCR reads through MiXCR, storing one row per CDR3 protein. The repertoire includes approximately 480,000 distinct CDR3 sequences, around 20% of them detected once, and around a quarter sits in the top ten. The sequenced sample consisted of blood. The origin of the receptors is a man younger than 35 with Graves' hyperthyroidism.

The gene calls are TRBV19 and TRBJ1-5, with TRBD1 matching over 10 bases. The CDR3 runs to 16 residues. Germline CDR1 reads LNHDA; CDR2 reads SQIVND (reference sequence). J was trimmed by 5 bases and V by 4 bases; bases with no gene match: 8. CDR3 amino acids: CASSNRDRGLDQPQHF. The DNA for the CDR3 is TGTGCCAGTAGTAACCGGGACAGGGGTTTGGATCAGCCCCAGCATTTT.

This clonotype was seen at least ten times. The chain is built from TRBV2 and TRBJ1-2; D unresolved. Trimming took off 1 base at V and 0 bases at J, with 6 bases between the two ends. From germline, CDR1 is SNHLY and CDR2 FYNNEI. This CDR3 spans 14 amino acids. The chain's CDR3 is CASSEGYTNYGYTF. CDR3 DNA: TGTGCCAGCAGTGAAGGATATACTAACTATGGCTACACCTTC.

The rearrangement uses TRBV6-5 and TRBJ1-2, with D unclear. Trimming pared 5 bases from V and 5 bases from J, leaving 12 bases between. The germline CDR1 and CDR2 sequences are MNHEY and SVGAGI. There are 13 residues in the CDR3. CDR3 DNA: TGTGCCAGCAGTAACAGACGGGAATATGGCTACACCTTC. Translating it yields CASSNRREYGYTF.

This clonotype has just a few counts. V usage is TRBV19 and J usage is TRBJ1-2, with D unresolved. Germline lookup yields CDR1 LNHDA and CDR2 SQIVND (reference sequence). The CDR3 spans 15 residues. V was cut by 0 bases and J by 4 bases, with 12 bases left in between. The CDR3, as DNA: TGTGCCAGTAGTATAGAGCCCTCGGGGTTCTATGGCTACACCTTC. Protein: CASSIEPSGFYGYTF.

This clonotype was counted between two and nine times. The gene calls are TRBV2 and TRBJ1-3; D remains ambiguous. The CDR3 has 12 amino acids. V was pared by 8 bases and J by 3 bases, with 8 bases between. Germline loops: CDR1 SNHLY, CDR2 FYNNEI. In nucleotides, the CDR3 is TGTGCCAGCGGCACGGATGGAAACACCATATATTTT. Protein product: CASGTDGNTIYF.

This chain joins TRBV30 and TRBJ2-7; D is possibly TRBD1 (7 bases). Germline assignment: CDR1 GTSNPN and CDR2 SVGIG (reference sequence). The CDR3 totals 13 residues. Between the trimmed V and J ends, which lost 2 bases and 7 bases, there was a span of 15 bases. DNA of the CDR3: TGTGCCTGGAGTCTCGGCAGGGGGGTTGAGCAGTACTTC. Its protein is CAWSLGRGVEQYF.

Many counts were recorded for this clonotype. The rearrangement joins TRBV11-2 to TRBJ2-7, with TRBD1 matching 8 bases. After removal of 6 bases from V and 1 base from J, the junction contained 8 bases not matched to a gene. Germline loops: CDR1 SGHAT, CDR2 FQNNGV. The CDR3 sequence is 15 residues long. The CDR3 nucleotides read TGTGCCAGCAGGTTTCCCGGGACAGGATCCTACGAGCAGTACTTC. This encodes CASRFPGTGSYEQYF. Full variable domain (remainder filled in from reference TRBV11-2 and TRBJ2-7): EAGVAQSPRYKIIEKRQSVAFWCNPISGHATLYWYQQILGQGPKLLIQFQNNGVVDDSQLPKDRFSAERLKGVDSTLKIQPAKLEDSAVYLCASRFPGTGSYEQYFGPGTRLTVT.

This clonotype has more than one count but fewer than ten. The chain employs TRBV7-9 and TRBJ2-1; TRBD1 agrees at 12 bases. Trimming cost V 1 base and J 9 bases; bases outside gene matches: 10. CDR3 length equals 17 residues. Germline values: CDR1 SEHNR, CDR2 FQNEAQ (reference sequence). The DNA for the CDR3 is TGTGCCAGCAGCTTAGTTGGGGGGACAGGGGGCTTTTTTGAGCAGTTCTTC. Translated: CASSLVGGTGGFFEQFF.

This clonotype showed up just a few times. The gene calls are TRBV4-1 and TRBJ2-7, with D hard to call. This CDR3 has 14 residues. CDR1 MGHRA and CDR2 YSYEKL come from the germline V gene. The V end was cut by 0 bases, the J end by 5 bases, with 11 bases between. For the CDR3, the DNA is TGCGCCAGCAGCCAAGAAGGGCCCACTGACGAGCAGTACTTC. Protein product: CASSQEGPTDEQYF.

The sample holds a few counts of this clonotype. Written as DNA, the CDR3 is TGTGCCAGCAGTGAAGTTGGGGTGGGGATGAACACTGAAGCTTTCTTT. It translates to CASSEVGVGMNTEAFF. This chain connects TRBV6-1 to TRBJ1-1; D is undetermined. This CDR3 is 16 amino acids long. V lost 1 base and J 0 bases, leaving 12 bases between the germline ends. Germline V gives CDR1 MNHNS, CDR2 SASEGT.

This clonotype was seen more than once but under ten times. V and J are TRBV29-1 and TRBJ2-7; the D gene is possibly TRBD1 (6 bases). CDR1 SQVTM and CDR2 ANQGSEA come from the germline V gene. V lost 6 bases and J 2 bases, leaving 14 bases between the germline ends. This CDR3 region has 13 residues. CDR3 in amino acids: CSVPGTWAYEQYF. Written as DNA, the CDR3 is TGCAGCGTCCCCGGGACATGGGCCTACGAGCAGTACTTC.

The chain combines TRBV18 with TRBJ2-7; D tentatively fits TRBD1 or TRBD2 (5 bases each). The CDR3 loop spans 16 amino acids. With 4 bases removed from V and 3 bases from J, the gap between germline ends came to 19 bases. From germline, CDR1 is KGHSH and CDR2 LQKENI. The CDR3 loop reads CASSLTPGRTGYEQYF. CDR3 DNA sequence: TGTGCCAGCTCACTGACACCGGGACGAACAGGCTACGAGCAGTACTTC.